The rows below give T cell receptor beta chains drawn from one sample of a study of blood T cell repertoires in COVID-19. TCRdb keeps only in-frame clones here, not all; method: immunoSEQ multiplex PCR. The sample yields some 700,000 clones, around 89% seen once. The sample comprised peripheral blood. The source of these receptors is a woman aged 18-29 years with acute or convalescent COVID-19. CDR3s include the opening cysteine and the closing phenylalanine or tryptophan. D genes are given only for firm matches. Only part of the rows carry a size: once, few, many, or a class if the clone is expanded.

cdr3_aa: CASSPEGGNYGYTF
cdr3_nt: TGTGCCAGCAGTCCCGAGGGGGGGAACTATGGCTACACCTTC
v_call: TRBV7-3
clone_size: -
j_call: TRBJ1-2
d_call: -

cdr3_aa: CASSLDREGNTEAFF
cdr3_nt: TGTGCCAGCAGCCTGGACAGGGAGGGAAACACTGAAGCTTTCTTT
v_call: TRBV9
clone_size: -
j_call: TRBJ1-1
d_call: TRBD1

cdr3_aa: CASSQTAGSIYGYTF
cdr3_nt: TGCGCCAGCAGCCAGACTGCTGGGTCAATCTATGGCTACACCTTC
v_call: TRBV4-3
clone_size: -
j_call: TRBJ1-2
d_call: -

cdr3_aa: CASSPWTGGSPLHF
cdr3_nt: TGTGCCAGCAGTCCCTGGACCGGGGGGTCACCCCTCCACTTT
v_call: TRBV27
clone_size: -
j_call: TRBJ1-6
d_call: -

cdr3_aa: CASSARGVVEKLFF
cdr3_nt: TGTGCCAGCAGCGCGCGGGGAGTTGTTGAAAAACTGTTTTTT
v_call: TRBV9
clone_size: -
j_call: TRBJ1-4
d_call: -

cdr3_aa: CASSLGGGTGYTF
cdr3_nt: TGTGCCAGCAGCTTGGGCGGGGGCACTGGCTACACCTTC
v_call: TRBV5-4
clone_size: once
j_call: TRBJ1-2
d_call: -

cdr3_aa: CASSLDPLGGTTEAFF
cdr3_nt: TGTGCCAGCAGCTTGGACCCCCTTGGGGGGACCACTGAAGCTTTCTTT
v_call: TRBV5-4
clone_size: -
j_call: TRBJ1-1
d_call: -

cdr3_aa: CASSGGKTSGDYEQYF
cdr3_nt: TGTGCCAGCAGCGGAGGTAAAACTAGCGGGGATTACGAGCAGTACTTC
v_call: TRBV7-2
clone_size: -
j_call: TRBJ2-7
d_call: TRBD2

cdr3_aa: CASSLYGASSGNTIYF
cdr3_nt: TGTGCCAGCAGCTTGTATGGAGCGAGCTCTGGAAACACCATATATTTT
v_call: TRBV5-8
clone_size: -
j_call: TRBJ1-3
d_call: -

cdr3_aa: CASSPTKSDTEAFF
cdr3_nt: TGTGCCAGCTCACCGACAAAATCGGACACTGAAGCTTTCTTT
v_call: TRBV18
clone_size: -
j_call: TRBJ1-1
d_call: -

cdr3_aa: CASSRTSGSYNEQFF
cdr3_nt: TGTGCCAGCTCACGGACTAGCGGGAGCTACAATGAGCAGTTCTTC
v_call: TRBV18
clone_size: -
j_call: TRBJ2-1
d_call: TRBD2

cdr3_aa: CASSPRPNEAYGYTF
cdr3_nt: TGTGCCAGCAGCCCTAGGCCAAATGAGGCCTATGGCTACACCTTC
v_call: TRBV5-5
clone_size: once
j_call: TRBJ1-2
d_call: -

cdr3_aa: CASSPRPGTGTREQYF
cdr3_nt: TGTGCCAGCAGTCCCCGTCCCGGGACAGGGACCCGCGAGCAGTACTTC
v_call: TRBV6-4
clone_size: -
j_call: TRBJ2-7
d_call: TRBD1

cdr3_aa: CSARTWTGTGELFF
cdr3_nt: TGCAGCGCCAGGACGTGGACAGGGACCGGGGAGCTGTTTTTT
v_call: TRBV29-1
clone_size: few
j_call: TRBJ2-2
d_call: TRBD1

cdr3_aa: CASSYVGGTEAFF
cdr3_nt: TGTGCCAGCAGTTATGTTGGGGGGACTGAAGCTTTCTTT
v_call: TRBV6-5
clone_size: -
j_call: TRBJ1-1
d_call: -

cdr3_aa: CASSLLQGALNTEAFF
cdr3_nt: TGTGCCAGTAGTCTACTACAGGGGGCGCTTAACACTGAAGCTTTCTTT
v_call: TRBV19
clone_size: -
j_call: TRBJ1-1
d_call: TRBD1

cdr3_aa: CASSQVPQGLHGYTF
cdr3_nt: TGTGCCAGCAGCCAAGTTCCTCAGGGTTTACATGGCTACACCTTC
v_call: TRBV3-1/TRBV3-2
clone_size: -
j_call: TRBJ1-2
d_call: -

cdr3_aa: CATSEAGTGYYGYTF
cdr3_nt: TGTGCCACCTCCGAAGCGGGGACAGGGTACTATGGCTACACCTTC
v_call: TRBV24-1
clone_size: -
j_call: TRBJ1-2
d_call: TRBD1

cdr3_aa: CATLGPSYEQYF
cdr3_nt: TGTGCCACCCTCGGTCCCTCCTACGAGCAGTACTTC
v_call: TRBV7-2
clone_size: -
j_call: TRBJ2-7
d_call: -

cdr3_aa: CASSIPAGAGNTIYF
cdr3_nt: TGTGCCAGTAGTATCCCCGCAGGGGCTGGAAACACCATATATTTT
v_call: TRBV19
clone_size: -
j_call: TRBJ1-3
d_call: -

cdr3_aa: CASSPDPGSNTGELFF
cdr3_nt: TGTGCCAGCAGCCCCGACCCGGGTTCGAACACCGGGGAGCTGTTTTTT
v_call: TRBV7-9
clone_size: -
j_call: TRBJ2-2
d_call: -

cdr3_aa: CASSYVGANHYGYTF
cdr3_nt: TGTGCCAGCAGTTACGTGGGGGCTAACCACTATGGCTACACCTTC
v_call: TRBV6-5
clone_size: once
j_call: TRBJ1-2
d_call: -

cdr3_aa: CASSLQGSGNTIYF
cdr3_nt: TGTGCCAGCAGCTTACAGGGATCCGGAAACACCATATATTTT
v_call: TRBV5-4
clone_size: -
j_call: TRBJ1-3
d_call: -

cdr3_aa: CASSPEGEDYGYTF
cdr3_nt: TGTGCCAGCAGCCCTGAAGGGGAGGACTATGGCTACACCTTC
v_call: TRBV7-6
clone_size: -
j_call: TRBJ1-2
d_call: -

cdr3_aa: CASSHPEFSSYNEQFF
cdr3_nt: TGCGCCAGCAGCCATCCGGAGTTCAGCTCCTACAATGAGCAGTTCTTC
v_call: TRBV4-3
clone_size: -
j_call: TRBJ2-1
d_call: -

cdr3_aa: CASSLEGRPTDTQYF
cdr3_nt: TGTGCCAGTAGTCTCGAGGGAAGACCCACAGATACGCAGTATTTT
v_call: TRBV19
clone_size: -
j_call: TRBJ2-3
d_call: -

cdr3_aa: CASSYLGLDYTF
cdr3_nt: TGTGCCAGCAGTTACCTGGGGCTCGACTACACCTTC
v_call: TRBV6-6
clone_size: once
j_call: TRBJ1-2
d_call: -

cdr3_aa: CASSVKRGQGQPHEQFF
cdr3_nt: TGTGCCAGCAGCGTAAAAAGGGGTCAGGGTCAGCCCCATGAGCAGTTCTTC
v_call: TRBV9
clone_size: -
j_call: TRBJ2-1
d_call: -

cdr3_aa: CASKGRALLEAFF
cdr3_nt: TGTGCCAGCAAGGGCAGGGCGTTACTCGAAGCTTTCTTT
v_call: TRBV12-3/TRBV12-4
clone_size: -
j_call: TRBJ1-1
d_call: -

cdr3_aa: CASYGLTEAFF
cdr3_nt: TGTGCCAGTTACGGACTCACTGAAGCTTTCTTT
v_call: TRBV19
clone_size: -
j_call: TRBJ1-1
d_call: -

cdr3_aa: CASSPRGEGNTEAFF
cdr3_nt: TGTGCCAGCAGCCCCCGAGGGGAGGGGAACACTGAAGCTTTCTTT
v_call: TRBV3-1/TRBV3-2
clone_size: -
j_call: TRBJ1-1
d_call: -

cdr3_aa: CASSLLSSGNTIYF
cdr3_nt: TGTGCCAGCAGCCTACTAAGCTCTGGAAACACCATATATTTT
v_call: TRBV7-9
clone_size: -
j_call: TRBJ1-3
d_call: -

cdr3_aa: CSVEGTVSYEQYF
cdr3_nt: TGCAGCGTTGAAGGGACAGTCTCCTACGAGCAGTACTTC
v_call: TRBV29-1
clone_size: -
j_call: TRBJ2-7
d_call: -

cdr3_aa: CASSTGLAGGQETQYF
cdr3_nt: TGTGCCAGCAGCACCGGACTAGCGGGGGGCCAAGAGACCCAGTACTTC
v_call: TRBV11-2
clone_size: -
j_call: TRBJ2-5
d_call: TRBD2

cdr3_aa: CASSARLAGSTDTQYF
cdr3_nt: TGTGCCAGCAGCGCTAGACTAGCGGGGAGCACAGATACGCAGTATTTT
v_call: TRBV9
clone_size: -
j_call: TRBJ2-3
d_call: TRBD2

cdr3_aa: CAWTSEGWTEAFF
cdr3_nt: TGTGCCTGGACCTCGGAGGGTTGGACTGAAGCTTTCTTT
v_call: TRBV30
clone_size: once
j_call: TRBJ1-1
d_call: -

cdr3_aa: CASSLRLQGTEAFF
cdr3_nt: TGTGCCAGCAGTTTAAGGTTGCAGGGCACTGAAGCTTTCTTT
v_call: TRBV27
clone_size: -
j_call: TRBJ1-1
d_call: -

cdr3_aa: CASRDRHSYNEQFF
cdr3_nt: TGTGCCAGCAGGGACAGGCACTCCTACAATGAGCAGTTCTTC
v_call: TRBV6-6
clone_size: -
j_call: TRBJ2-1
d_call: TRBD1

cdr3_aa: CASTGGDRDSYEQYF
cdr3_nt: TGTGCCAGCACCGGAGGGGACAGGGATTCCTACGAGCAGTACTTC
v_call: TRBV2
clone_size: -
j_call: TRBJ2-7
d_call: TRBD1

cdr3_aa: CASSYRGTSNQPQHF
cdr3_nt: TGTGCCAGCAGCTACAGGGGGACTAGCAATCAGCCCCAGCATTTT
v_call: TRBV6-1
clone_size: -
j_call: TRBJ1-5
d_call: TRBD1

cdr3_aa: CASSLRAGTEAFF
cdr3_nt: TGTGCCAGCAGCCTCAGGGCGGGGACTGAAGCTTTCTTT
v_call: TRBV11-2
clone_size: -
j_call: TRBJ1-1
d_call: -

cdr3_aa: CASTIKGDYEQYF
cdr3_nt: TGTGCCAGCACTATCAAGGGGGATTACGAGCAGTACTTC
v_call: TRBV7-9
clone_size: -
j_call: TRBJ2-7
d_call: -

cdr3_aa: CASSRQGARNQPQHF
cdr3_nt: TGTGCCAGCAGCCGACAGGGGGCGCGCAATCAGCCCCAGCATTTT
v_call: TRBV2
clone_size: few
j_call: TRBJ1-5
d_call: TRBD1

cdr3_aa: CASGQANTGELFF
cdr3_nt: TGTGCCTCAGGACAGGCGAACACCGGGGAGCTGTTTTTT
v_call: TRBV24-1
clone_size: -
j_call: TRBJ2-2
d_call: TRBD1

cdr3_aa: CASSKATMETQYF
cdr3_nt: TGTGCCAGCAGCAAGGCCACTATGGAGACCCAGTACTTC
v_call: TRBV11-3
clone_size: -
j_call: TRBJ2-5
d_call: -

cdr3_aa: CASSLGQANEKLFF
cdr3_nt: TGTGCCAGCAGCTTAGGGCAGGCTAATGAAAAACTGTTTTTT
v_call: TRBV11-3
clone_size: -
j_call: TRBJ1-4
d_call: -

cdr3_aa: CASSQLEAGLSSYEQYF
cdr3_nt: TGCGCCAGCAGCCAACTCGAGGCAGGGCTGAGCTCCTACGAGCAGTACTTC
v_call: TRBV4-1
clone_size: -
j_call: TRBJ2-7
d_call: -

cdr3_aa: CASSLGDRDTDTQYF
cdr3_nt: TGTGCCAGCAGCTTAGGGGACAGGGACACAGATACGCAGTATTTT
v_call: TRBV13
clone_size: -
j_call: TRBJ2-3
d_call: TRBD1

cdr3_aa: CASSRGQGSNYGYTF
cdr3_nt: TGTGCCAGCAGCCGGGGACAGGGGTCTAACTATGGCTACACCTTC
v_call: TRBV11-3
clone_size: -
j_call: TRBJ1-2
d_call: TRBD1

cdr3_aa: CASSFGYTGVEAFF
cdr3_nt: TGTGCCAGCAGCTTCGGTTATACGGGTGTAGAAGCTTTCTTT
v_call: TRBV7-9
clone_size: -
j_call: TRBJ1-1
d_call: -

cdr3_aa: CASSKDRGNTEAFF
cdr3_nt: TGTGCCAGCAGCAAAGACAGGGGGAACACTGAAGCTTTCTTT
v_call: TRBV21-1
clone_size: -
j_call: TRBJ1-1
d_call: -

cdr3_aa: CASSPGQGSAEAFF
cdr3_nt: TGCGCCAGCAGCCCGGGACAGGGGAGTGCTGAAGCTTTCTTT
v_call: TRBV5-1
clone_size: -
j_call: TRBJ1-1
d_call: TRBD1

cdr3_aa: CASSELEMEYSPLHF
cdr3_nt: TGTGCCAGCAGTGAATTAGAGATGGAGTATTCACCCCTCCACTTT
v_call: TRBV25-1
clone_size: few
j_call: TRBJ1-6
d_call: -

cdr3_aa: CASNPDSFYGYTF
cdr3_nt: TGTGCCAGCAACCCGGACAGCTTTTATGGCTACACCTTC
v_call: TRBV6-5
clone_size: -
j_call: TRBJ1-2
d_call: -

cdr3_aa: CASSLRGVMYEQYF
cdr3_nt: TGTGCCAGCAGCTTACGGGGGGTCATGTACGAGCAGTACTTC
v_call: TRBV7-2
clone_size: -
j_call: TRBJ2-7
d_call: TRBD2

cdr3_aa: CASSPWTGEAEAFF
cdr3_nt: TGTGCCAGCAGTCCCTGGACAGGGGAGGCTGAAGCTTTCTTT
v_call: TRBV6-5
clone_size: -
j_call: TRBJ1-1
d_call: TRBD1

cdr3_aa: CASSLGAGWGGYTF
cdr3_nt: TGTGCCAGCAGCTTAGGGGCCGGGTGGGGTGGCTACACCTTC
v_call: TRBV5-6
clone_size: -
j_call: TRBJ1-2
d_call: -

cdr3_aa: CASSHKRGDRGRNYGYTF
cdr3_nt: TGCGCCAGCAGCCACAAAAGAGGGGACAGGGGGCGAAACTATGGCTACACCTTC
v_call: TRBV4-1
clone_size: -
j_call: TRBJ1-2
d_call: TRBD1

cdr3_aa: CASSESRGQETQYF
cdr3_nt: TGTGCCAGCAGTGAATCGCGGGGGCAAGAGACCCAGTACTTC
v_call: TRBV25-1
clone_size: -
j_call: TRBJ2-5
d_call: TRBD2